The 5 T cell receptor beta chains listed next were all sequenced from one sample in a study of blood T cell repertoires in COVID-19 (dated by TCRdb to about 2020). Library preparation employed the immunoSEQ multiplex PCR assay. TCRdb retrieved this table from immuneACCESS and kept in-frame rearrangements only. Not all clones are present; in checked studies, unresolved V genes account for under half, and no reason is known for the remainder. The sample has approximately 230,000 clones on record, over 70% of them singletons. The ten largest clones add up to about 5.7% of the sample. The specimen sequenced was peripheral blood. The source is a man older than 75 with acute or convalescent COVID-19.

This clone was detected only a few times. The sample carries other DNA sequences with the same CDR3. This chain links TRBV5-1 with TRBJ2-2; D possibly corresponds to TRBD1 (5 bases). The CDR3 has 14 amino acids. Germline V gene lookup returns CDR1 SGHRS and CDR2 YFSETQ. Trimming cost V 1 base and J 6 bases, with 10 bases left between them. The CDR3 DNA follows: TGCGCCAGCAGCTTGCAGGGTGGCGCCGGGGAGCTGTTTTTT. Translation: CASSLQGGAGELFF.

The chain combines TRBV10-3 with TRBJ2-3, with 8 positions matching TRBD1. Looked up from germline, CDR1 is ENHRY and CDR2 is SYGVKD. The CDR3 covers 15 residues. V was clipped by 3 bases and J by 5 bases; unmatched bases: 7. The CDR3 DNA reads as TGTGCCATCAGTGACGGCAGGGGGCTTGGAGATACGCAGTATTTT. It specifies CAISDGRGLGDTQYF.

The chain joins TRBV7-2 to TRBJ1-2, with a tentative D call TRBD1 (6 bases). V shed 5 bases and J shed 3 bases, with 10 bases lying between them. The CDR3 contains 13 residues. Germline CDR1 is SGHTA and CDR2 is FQGNSA. CDR3 sequence: CASSTGFDYGYTF. In DNA form, the CDR3 reads TGTGCCAGCAGCACAGGGTTTGACTATGGCTACACCTTC. The entire variable domain, with the rest obtained from reference TRBV7-2 and TRBJ1-2, is as follows: GAGVSQSPSNKVTEKGKDVELRCDPISGHTALYWYRQSLGQGLEFLIYFQGNSAPDKSGLPSDRFSAERTGGSVSTLTIQRTQQEDSAVYLCASSTGFDYGYTFGSGTRLTVV.

V usage is TRBV19 and J usage is TRBJ1-5; D unresolved. The length of the CDR3 is 12 residues. The V gene's germline CDR1 is LNHDA and CDR2 SQIVND (reference sequence). Trimming shortened V by 3 bases and J by 7 bases, and 7 bases separated the two germline ends. The CDR3 nucleotides are TGTGCCAGTAGTATTTACACCCAGCCCCAGCATTTT. Amino acid sequence: CASSIYTQPQHF.

This chain links TRBV4-1 with TRBJ1-5, with D maybe TRBD1 (5 bases). The CDR3 covers 18 residues. Trimming stripped 0 bases from V and 1 base from J, with 16 bases between. Germline V CDR1 and CDR2: MGHRA, YSYEKL. DNA of the CDR3: TGCGCCAGCAGCCAAGATCTTTTCGGGACTGGGAGCAATCAGCCCCAGCATTTT. Its translation: CASSQDLFGTGSNQPQHF.